This section outlines one T cell receptor beta chain sequence together with its context. These data originate in a study of cytomegalovirus exposure and HLA in healthy donors. Sequencing was performed with immunoSEQ multiplex PCR; in TCRdb, only in-frame clones are kept and a portion is missing. Among about 220,000 clones listed, about 91% were seen once. The CDR3 consists of 14 residues. The ends were cut back, 4 bases at V and 3 bases at J, with 13 bases in the middle. Germline lookup yields CDR1 MGHDK and CDR2 SYGVNS. This receptor was identified in a woman aged 18-30 years in good health and CMV-seronegative. Input material: PBMCs. The gene calls are TRBV25-1 and TRBJ2-7; maybe TRBD1 (6 bases). The CDR3 reads CASSGNRVNYEQYF. DNA for the CDR3: TGTGCCAGCAGTGGAAACAGGGTGAACTACGAGCAGTACTTC.